The T cell receptor (beta chain) described here comes from a study of breast tumors, draining lymph nodes, adjacent tissues. Breast cancer patients provided tissue from their axillary draining lymph nodes. This CDR3 region has 15 residues. The germline V gene has CDR1 SGHAT and CDR2 FQNNGV. V lost 2 bases to trimming and J lost 6 bases, with 11 bases between them. This clonotype was detected ten times or more. TCRdb reprocessed the multiplex PCR reads via MiXCR and lists one record per CDR3 protein. The repertoire holds more than 200,000 distinct CDR3 sequences, with 32% as singletons. The source of this sequence is a female donor with breast cancer. Some clones in this sample may be carry-over from other donors' samples. Source material: axillary lymph node tissue. V gene TRBV11-2 combines with J gene TRBJ1-6; D possibly corresponds to TRBD1 (5 bases). The CDR3 nucleotides are TGTGCCAGCAGCTTACAGGGAGCACGTAATTCACCCCTCCACTTT. This translates into CASSLQGARNSPLHF.